Below, 14 T cell receptor beta chains from the same sample are listed, as sequenced in a study of cytomegalovirus exposure and HLA in healthy donors. 13 Jbeta primers and 60 Vbeta primers were used for the PCR. Profiled with immunoSEQ multiplex PCR; TCRdb holds only in-frame clones, not every one. The profile shows tens of thousands of clones, 76% of them singletons. Sequenced sample: PBMCs. The receptors stem from a male donor in good health and CMV-seronegative.

V gene TRBV5-4 combines with J gene TRBJ2-3; 10 nucleotides match TRBD1. This CDR3 region has 15 residues. Unmatched junction bases numbered 3, after V lost 0 bases and J lost 5 bases. The germline CDR1 and CDR2 sequences are SGHNT and YYREEE (reference sequence). CDR3 amino acids: CASSLGGQGRDTQYF. The CDR3 DNA is TGTGCCAGCAGCTTGGGGGGACAGGGGAGAGATACGCAGTATTTT.

This clone came up once. A read error may account for a junction end that differs from germline. This sequence joins TRBV2 and TRBJ2-6; possible D gene TRBD1, 5 bases. The CDR3 contains 14 residues. Germline V gene data show CDR1 as SNHLY and CDR2 as FYNNEI. For the CDR3, the DNA is TGTGCCAGCAGTCAAAGCTCTGGGGCCAACGGCCTGACTTTC. Amino acids: CASSQSSGANGLTF.

The V and J genes are TRBV15 and TRBJ1-1, with TRBD1 identical over 8 bases. The V gene end was trimmed by 3 bases and the J gene end by 10 bases; junction bases not matched to a gene: 7. CDR1 LNHNV and CDR2 YYDKDF come from the germline V gene (reference sequence). This CDR3 comprises 13 residues. CDR3 residues: CATSSEEGTGAFF. The CDR3 bases are TGTGCCACCAGCAGTGAGGAAGGGACAGGAGCTTTCTTT.

V gene TRBV11-2 combines with J gene TRBJ2-1; D remains unclear. Germline loops: CDR1 SGHAT, CDR2 FQNNGV. Trimming removed 5 bases from V and 8 bases from J, with 7 bases in between. The CDR3 is made up of 11 amino acids. CDR3 nucleotide sequence: TGTGCCAGCAGCACCAGCGATGAGCAGTTCTTC. Translation gives CASSTSDEQFF.

Points on this clone: Other DNA sequences in the same sample also yield this CDR3. V is TRBV5-5 and J is TRBJ1-2; D is perhaps TRBD1 (5 bases). V was clipped by 0 bases and J by 4 bases, with 10 bases between them. Germline V gene data show CDR1 as SGHKS and CDR2 as YYEKEE (reference sequence). The CDR3 is 14 residues long. The CDR3 bases are TGTGCCAGCAGCTTGGGTGGAACAGGCTATGGCTACACCTTC. Residues: CASSLGGTGYGYTF.

The chain employs TRBV4-1 and TRBJ2-3; no clear D. V was clipped by 4 bases and J by 0 bases, with 11 bases between them. The CDR3 runs 15 residues. Germline V gene data show CDR1 as MGHRA and CDR2 as YSYEKL. The CDR3 DNA sequence: TGCGCCAGCAGCCGTCAGAGCGCTAGCACAGATACGCAGTATTTT. It yields the protein CASSRQSASTDTQYF.

The chain employs TRBV7-3 and TRBJ2-3, with 9 bases matching TRBD1. The germline V gene encodes CDR1 SGHTA and CDR2 FQGTGA. CDR3 length: 14 residues. V lost 5 bases and J lost 5; bases outside the gene matches: 5. The DNA of the CDR3 is TGTGCCAGCAGCCCCACAGGGGGCCGAGATACGCAGTATTTT. Translating it yields CASSPTGGRDTQYF.

This clone has only one observation. This chain joins TRBV7-9 and TRBJ2-7; TRBD1 aligns across 9 bases. CDR3 length: 15 residues. Germline V lookup: CDR1 SEHNR, CDR2 FQNEAQ (reference sequence). The trim removed 4 bases at V and 2 bases at J, leaving 6 bases unmatched. In DNA form, the CDR3 reads TGTGCCAGCAGCTCACCGGGACAGGGAACCTACGAGCAGTACTTC. Translation: CASSSPGQGTYEQYF.

The chain combines TRBV28 with TRBJ1-1; 7 nucleotides agree with TRBD1. The germline CDR1 and CDR2 sequences are MDHEN and SYDVKM. Germline trimming cut 1 base from V and 3 bases from J; bases unmatched to any gene: 8. This CDR3 is 16 amino acids long. The CDR3 loop reads CASSLFSRGQHTEAFF. Here the CDR3 DNA reads TGTGCCAGCAGTTTATTCTCGCGGGGACAGCACACTGAAGCTTTCTTT.

The chain employs TRBV6-6 and TRBJ2-7; D possibly corresponds to TRBD1 (6 bases). The CDR3 extends over 14 amino acids. The germline gives CDR1 MNHNY, CDR2 SVGAGI (reference sequence). V lost 2 bases and J lost 3, with 11 bases in between. The CDR3 spells CASSYTSDSYEQYF. The CDR3, as DNA: TGTGCCAGCAGTTACACCTCGGACAGCTACGAGCAGTACTTC.

The V and J genes are TRBV5-8 and TRBJ2-3; 10 nucleotides match TRBD1. This CDR3 is 15 amino acids long. Trimming took 0 bases from V and 5 from J; bases not matched to a gene: 3. Germline V CDR1 and CDR2: SGHTS, YDEGEE. The CDR3 loop reads CASSLGQGAGDTQYF. CDR3 bases: TGTGCCAGCAGCTTGGGACAGGGGGCCGGAGATACGCAGTATTTT.

The V and J genes are TRBV2 and TRBJ2-2, with D possibly being TRBD1 (6 bases). V was clipped by 3 bases and J by 7 bases, with 12 bases between them. The CDR3 is 14 amino acids. From germline, CDR1 is SNHLY and CDR2 FYNNEI. The CDR3: CASSDRGGRGELFF. In nucleotides, the CDR3 is TGTGCCAGCAGTGACAGGGGTGGGCGCGGGGAGCTGTTTTTT. Full variable domain (missing parts from reference TRBV2 and TRBJ2-2): EPEVTQTPSHQVTQMGQEVILRCVPISNHLYFYWYRQILGQKVEFLVSFYNNEISEKSEIFDDQFSVERPDGSNFTLKIRSTKLEDSAMYFCASSDRGGRGELFFGEGSRLTVL.

The gene calls are TRBV5-1 and TRBJ2-5, with 9 bases lining up with TRBD2. Germline V lookup: CDR1 SGHRS, CDR2 YFSETQ. The CDR3 is made up of 14 amino acids. Trimming took 7 bases from V and 2 from J; bases not matched to a gene: 6. CDR3 in DNA: TGCGCCAGCCGGGCGGGAGGGTTTCAAGAGACCCAGTACTTC. Amino acid sequence: CASRAGGFQETQYF.

CDR3: CASSEAEAQHF. In DNA, the CDR3 is TGTGCCAGCAGTGAAGCGGAGGCCCAGCATTTT. The J gene is TRBJ1-5, the V gene TRBV6-1; D is undetermined. The V end lost 0 bases, the J end lost 11 bases, and 5 bases lay between the germline ends. The germline V gene has CDR1 MNHNS and CDR2 SASEGT. The CDR3 totals 11 residues.